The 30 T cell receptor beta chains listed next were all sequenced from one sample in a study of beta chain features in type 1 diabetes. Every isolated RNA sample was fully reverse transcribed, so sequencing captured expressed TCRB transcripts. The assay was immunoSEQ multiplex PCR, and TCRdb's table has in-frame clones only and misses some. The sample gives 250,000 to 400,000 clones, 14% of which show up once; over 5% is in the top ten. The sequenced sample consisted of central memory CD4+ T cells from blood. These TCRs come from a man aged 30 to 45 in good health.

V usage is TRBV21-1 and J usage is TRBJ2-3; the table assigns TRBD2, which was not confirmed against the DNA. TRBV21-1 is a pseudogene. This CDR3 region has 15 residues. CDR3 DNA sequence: TGTGCCAGCAGCAAAGCCCGGAGCGAGGGAGATACGCAGTATTTT. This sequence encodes CASSKARSEGDTQYF.

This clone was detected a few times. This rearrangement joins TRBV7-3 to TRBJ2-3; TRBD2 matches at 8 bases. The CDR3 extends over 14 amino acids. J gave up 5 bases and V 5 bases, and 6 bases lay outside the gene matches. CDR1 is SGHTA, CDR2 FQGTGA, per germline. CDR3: CASSPLAGRDTQYF. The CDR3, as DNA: TGTGCCAGCAGCCCCTTAGCGGGAAGAGATACGCAGTATTTT.

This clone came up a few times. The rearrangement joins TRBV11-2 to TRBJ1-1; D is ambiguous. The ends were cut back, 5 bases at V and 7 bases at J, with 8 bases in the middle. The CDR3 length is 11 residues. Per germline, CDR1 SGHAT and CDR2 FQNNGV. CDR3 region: CASSAFNEAFF. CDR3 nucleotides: TGTGCCAGCAGCGCGTTTAATGAAGCTTTCTTT.

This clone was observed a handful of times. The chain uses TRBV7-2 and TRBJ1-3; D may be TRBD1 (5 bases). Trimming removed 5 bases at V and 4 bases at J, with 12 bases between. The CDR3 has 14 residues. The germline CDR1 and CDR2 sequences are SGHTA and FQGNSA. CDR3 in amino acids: CASSLQGSGNTIYF. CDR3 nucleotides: TGTGCCAGCAGCCTGCAGGGATCAGGAAACACCATATATTTT.

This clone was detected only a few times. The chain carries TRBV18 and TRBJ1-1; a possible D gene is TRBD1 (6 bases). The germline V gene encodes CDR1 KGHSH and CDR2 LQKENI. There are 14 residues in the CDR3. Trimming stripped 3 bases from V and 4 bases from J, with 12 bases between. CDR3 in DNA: TGTGCCAGCTCACCTCCAGGGGCTCGCACTGAAGCTTTCTTT. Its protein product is CASSPPGARTEAFF.

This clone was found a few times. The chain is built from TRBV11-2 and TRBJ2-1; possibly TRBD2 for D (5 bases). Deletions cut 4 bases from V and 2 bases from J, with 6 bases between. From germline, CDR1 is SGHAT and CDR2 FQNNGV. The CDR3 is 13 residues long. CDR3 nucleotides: TGTGCCAGCAGCTCCGGGACCTACAATGAGCAGTTCTTC. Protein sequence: CASSSGTYNEQFF.

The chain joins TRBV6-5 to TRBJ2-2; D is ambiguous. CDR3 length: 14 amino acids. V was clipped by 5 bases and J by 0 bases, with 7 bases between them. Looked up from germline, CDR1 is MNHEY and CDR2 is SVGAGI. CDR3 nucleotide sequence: TGTGCCAGCAGTCCGATAACGAACACCGGGGAGCTGTTTTTT. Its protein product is CASSPITNTGELFF.

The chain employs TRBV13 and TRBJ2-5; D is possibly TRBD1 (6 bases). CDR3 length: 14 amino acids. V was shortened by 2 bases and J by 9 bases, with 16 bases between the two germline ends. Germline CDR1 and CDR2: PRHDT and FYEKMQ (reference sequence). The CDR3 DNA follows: TGTGCCAGCAGCTTAATTTCGGGACACGGAGCCCAGTACTTC. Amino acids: CASSLISGHGAQYF.

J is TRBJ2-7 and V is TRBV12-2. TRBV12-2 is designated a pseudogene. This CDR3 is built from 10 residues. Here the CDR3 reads CCAPSYEQYV. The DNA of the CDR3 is TGTTGCGCGCCTTCCTACGAGCAGTACGTC.

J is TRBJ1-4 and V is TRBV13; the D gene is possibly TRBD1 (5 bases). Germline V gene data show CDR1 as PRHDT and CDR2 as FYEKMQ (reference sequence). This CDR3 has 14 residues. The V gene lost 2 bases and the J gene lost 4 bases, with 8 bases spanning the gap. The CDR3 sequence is CASSLRQFNEKLFF. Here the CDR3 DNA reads TGTGCCAGCAGCTTAAGACAGTTTAATGAAAAACTGTTTTTT. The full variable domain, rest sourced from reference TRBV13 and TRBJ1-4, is AAGVIQSPRHLIKEKRETATLKCYPIPRHDTVYWYQQGPGQDPQFLISFYEKMQSDKGSIPDRFSAQQFSDYHSELNMSSLELGDSALYFCASSLRQFNEKLFFGSGTQLSVL.

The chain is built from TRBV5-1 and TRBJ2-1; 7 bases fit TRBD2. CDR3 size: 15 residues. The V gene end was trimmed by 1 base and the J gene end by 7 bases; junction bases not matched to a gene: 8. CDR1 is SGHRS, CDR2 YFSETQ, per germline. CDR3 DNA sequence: TGCGCCAGCAGCTTGTCAGCTAGCGGTGTGAATGAGCAGTTCTTC. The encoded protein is CASSLSASGVNEQFF.

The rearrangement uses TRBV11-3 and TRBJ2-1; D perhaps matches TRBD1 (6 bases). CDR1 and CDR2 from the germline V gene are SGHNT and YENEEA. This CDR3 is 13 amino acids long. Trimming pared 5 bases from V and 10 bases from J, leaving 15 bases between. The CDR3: CASSPGQLGEQFF. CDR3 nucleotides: TGTGCCAGCAGCCCCGGACAGCTCGGGGAGCAGTTCTTC.

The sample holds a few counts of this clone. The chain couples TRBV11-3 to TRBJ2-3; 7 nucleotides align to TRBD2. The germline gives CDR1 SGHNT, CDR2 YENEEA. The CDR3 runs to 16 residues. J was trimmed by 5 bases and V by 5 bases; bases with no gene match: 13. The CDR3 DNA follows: TGTGCCAGCAGCCCCCTGGTTTGGGAGGGCCGAGATACGCAGTATTTT. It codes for CASSPLVWEGRDTQYF. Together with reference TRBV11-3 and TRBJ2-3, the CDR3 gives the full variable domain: EAGVVQSPRYKIIEKKQPVAFWCNPISGHNTLYWYLQNLGQGPELLIRYENEEAVDDSQLPKDRFSAERLKGVDSTLKIQPAELGDSAVYLCASSPLVWEGRDTQYFGPGTRLTVL.

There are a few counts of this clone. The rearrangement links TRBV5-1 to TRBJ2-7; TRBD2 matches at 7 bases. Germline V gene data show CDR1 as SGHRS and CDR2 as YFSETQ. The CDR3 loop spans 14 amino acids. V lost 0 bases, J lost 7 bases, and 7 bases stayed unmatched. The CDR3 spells CASSLVASGGEQYF. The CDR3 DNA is TGCGCCAGCAGCTTGGTGGCTAGCGGAGGTGAGCAGTACTTC.

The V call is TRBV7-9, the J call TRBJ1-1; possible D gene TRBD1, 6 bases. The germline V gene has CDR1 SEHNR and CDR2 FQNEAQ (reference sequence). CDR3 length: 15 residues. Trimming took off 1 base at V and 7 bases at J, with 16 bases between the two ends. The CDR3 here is CASSLVGDRSGEAFF. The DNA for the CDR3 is TGTGCCAGCAGCTTAGTGGGAGACAGGTCAGGTGAAGCTTTCTTT.

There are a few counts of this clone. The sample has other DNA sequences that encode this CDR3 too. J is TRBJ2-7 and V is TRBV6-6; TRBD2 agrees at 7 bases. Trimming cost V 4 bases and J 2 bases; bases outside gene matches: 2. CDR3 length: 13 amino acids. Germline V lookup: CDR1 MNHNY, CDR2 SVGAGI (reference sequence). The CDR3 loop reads CASSLAGTYEQYV. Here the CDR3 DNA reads TGTGCCAGCAGTTTAGCGGGTACCTACGAGCAGTACGTC.

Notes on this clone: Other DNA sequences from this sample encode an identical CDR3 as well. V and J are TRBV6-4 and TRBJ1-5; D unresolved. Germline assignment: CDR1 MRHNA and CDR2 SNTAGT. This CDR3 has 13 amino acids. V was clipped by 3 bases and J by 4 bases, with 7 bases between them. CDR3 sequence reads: CASSEARNQPQHF. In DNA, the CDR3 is TGTGCCAGCAGTGAGGCCAGAAATCAGCCCCAGCATTTT.

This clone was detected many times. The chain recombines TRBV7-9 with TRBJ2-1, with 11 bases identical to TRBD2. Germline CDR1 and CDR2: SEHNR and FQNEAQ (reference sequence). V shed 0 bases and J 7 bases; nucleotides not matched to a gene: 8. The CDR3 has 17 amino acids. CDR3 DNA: TGTGCCAGCAGCTTAGCTAGCGGGAGGGCGGCTAGGAATGAGCAGTTCTTC. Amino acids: CASSLASGRAARNEQFF.

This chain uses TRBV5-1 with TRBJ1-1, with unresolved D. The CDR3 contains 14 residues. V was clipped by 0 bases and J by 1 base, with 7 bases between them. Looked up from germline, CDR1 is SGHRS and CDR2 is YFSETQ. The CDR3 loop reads CASSLEIANTEAFF. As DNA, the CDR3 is TGCGCCAGCAGCTTGGAAATTGCGAACACTGAAGCTTTCTTT. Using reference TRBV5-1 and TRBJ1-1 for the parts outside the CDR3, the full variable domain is KAGVTQTPRYLIKTRGQQVTLSCSPISGHRSVSWYQQTPGQGLQFLFEYFSETQRNKGNFPGRFSGRQFSNSRSEMNVSTLELGDSALYLCASSLEIANTEAFFGQGTRLTVV.

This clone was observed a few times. The CDR3 DNA reads as TGTGCCAGCAGCTTAGAGGGGGGGCTCTCAGATACGCAGTATTTT. This codes for CASSLEGGLSDTQYF. V gene TRBV11-2 combines with J gene TRBJ2-3; D may be TRBD2 (7 bases). CDR1 SGHAT and CDR2 FQNNGV come from the germline V gene. V shed 0 bases and J shed 4 bases, with 11 bases lying between them. This CDR3 region has 15 residues.

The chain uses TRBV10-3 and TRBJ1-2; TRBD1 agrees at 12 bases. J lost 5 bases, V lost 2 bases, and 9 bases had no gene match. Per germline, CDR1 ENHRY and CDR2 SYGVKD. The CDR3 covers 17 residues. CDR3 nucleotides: TGTGCCATCAGTGAGGGGACAGGGGGCCGTGGTTCGTATGGCTACACCTTC. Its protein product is CAISEGTGGRGSYGYTF.

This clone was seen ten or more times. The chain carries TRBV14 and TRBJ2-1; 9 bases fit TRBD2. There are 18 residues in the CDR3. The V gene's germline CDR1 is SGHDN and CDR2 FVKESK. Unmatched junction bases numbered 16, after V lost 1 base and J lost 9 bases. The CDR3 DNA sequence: TGTGCCAGCAGCCAAGGGGTTAGCGGGGGCTCCTGGAGTGGTGAGCAGTTCTTC. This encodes CASSQGVSGGSWSGEQFF.

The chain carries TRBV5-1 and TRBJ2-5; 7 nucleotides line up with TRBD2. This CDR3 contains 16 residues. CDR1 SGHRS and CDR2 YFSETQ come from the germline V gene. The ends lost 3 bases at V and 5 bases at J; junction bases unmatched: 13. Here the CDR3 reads CASSSGGGSLLETQYF. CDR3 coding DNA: TGCGCCAGCAGCTCTGGGGGAGGGTCCCTACTGGAGACCCAGTACTTC. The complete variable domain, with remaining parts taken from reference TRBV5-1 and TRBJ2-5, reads KAGVTQTPRYLIKTRGQQVTLSCSPISGHRSVSWYQQTPGQGLQFLFEYFSETQRNKGNFPGRFSGRQFSNSRSEMNVSTLELGDSALYLCASSSGGGSLLETQYFGPGTRLLVL.

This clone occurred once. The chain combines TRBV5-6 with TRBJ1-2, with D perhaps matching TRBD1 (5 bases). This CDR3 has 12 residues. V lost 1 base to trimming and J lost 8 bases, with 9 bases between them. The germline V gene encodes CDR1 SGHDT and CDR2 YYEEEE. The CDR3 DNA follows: TGTGCCAGCAGCTTGCCAGGGAGGGGCTACACCTTC. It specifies CASSLPGRGYTF. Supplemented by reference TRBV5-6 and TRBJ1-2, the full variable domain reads DAGVTQSPTHLIKTRGQQVTLRCSPKSGHDTVSWYQQALGQGPQFIFQYYEEEERQRGNFPDRFSGHQFPNYSSELNVNALLLGDSALYLCASSLPGRGYTFGSGTRLTVV.

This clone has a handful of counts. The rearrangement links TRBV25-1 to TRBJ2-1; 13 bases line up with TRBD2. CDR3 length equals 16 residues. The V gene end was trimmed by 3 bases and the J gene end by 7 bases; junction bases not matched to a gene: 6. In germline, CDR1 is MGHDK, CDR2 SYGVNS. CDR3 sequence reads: CASSESTSGRLNEQFF. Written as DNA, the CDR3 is TGTGCCAGCAGTGAGTCGACTAGCGGGAGGTTAAATGAGCAGTTCTTC.

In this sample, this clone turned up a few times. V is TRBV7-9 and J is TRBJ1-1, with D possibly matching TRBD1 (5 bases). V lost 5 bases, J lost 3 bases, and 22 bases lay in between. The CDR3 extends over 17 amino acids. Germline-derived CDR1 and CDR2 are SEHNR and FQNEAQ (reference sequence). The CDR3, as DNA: TGTGCCAGCAGCCCGCAAAAGGAGGGGACGTGGGACACTGAAGCTTTCTTT. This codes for CASSPQKEGTWDTEAFF.

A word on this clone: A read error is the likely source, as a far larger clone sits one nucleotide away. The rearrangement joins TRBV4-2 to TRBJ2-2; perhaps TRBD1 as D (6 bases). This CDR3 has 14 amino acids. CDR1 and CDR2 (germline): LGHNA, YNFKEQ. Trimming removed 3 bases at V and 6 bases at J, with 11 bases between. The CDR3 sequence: CASSHNRDAGELFF. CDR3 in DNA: TGTGCCAGCAGCCATAACAGGGATGCCGGGGAGCTGTTTTTT.

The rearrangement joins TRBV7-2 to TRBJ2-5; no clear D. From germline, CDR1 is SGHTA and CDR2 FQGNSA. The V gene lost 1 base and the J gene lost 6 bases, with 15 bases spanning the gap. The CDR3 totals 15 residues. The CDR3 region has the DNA TGTGCCAGCAGCTTAGATTCGGGCGGAACGAAGACCCAGTACTTC. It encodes CASSLDSGGTKTQYF.

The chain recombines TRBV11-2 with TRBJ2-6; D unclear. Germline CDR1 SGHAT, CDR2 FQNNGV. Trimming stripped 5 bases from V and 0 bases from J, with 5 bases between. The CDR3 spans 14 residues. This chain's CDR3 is CASSDRSGANVLTF. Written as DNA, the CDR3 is TGTGCCAGCAGCGACCGCTCTGGGGCCAACGTCCTGACTTTC.

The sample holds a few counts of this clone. CDR3 sequence reads: CASSFPGQGQYF. The CDR3 DNA is TGTGCCAGCAGTTTTCCGGGACAGGGACAGTATTTT. The V call is TRBV28, the J call TRBJ2-3; 9 bases agree with TRBD1. Losses at the gene ends were 3 bases for V and 12 bases for J; bases not matched to a gene: 4. Germline V CDR1 and CDR2: MDHEN, SYDVKM. The CDR3 contains 12 residues.